Each of the 21 T cell receptor beta chains below was sequenced from the same sample in a study of OX40 agonist ivuxolimab in advanced cancers. The library was built by means of the immunoSEQ multiplex PCR assay. TCRdb provides this immuneACCESS table in a form limited to in-frame rearrangements. Some clones are lacking; in checked studies, under half of them reflect an unresolved V gene, and why the rest are absent is not known. In this sample the table shows about 82,000 clones, around 83% of which occur a single time. The top ten hold 6.5% of the sample. Source: CD4+ or CD8+ T cells sorted from blood, taken in a trial of the OX40 agonist ivuxolimab. These receptors were collected from an adult with an advanced solid tumor such as melanoma, head and neck, liver or kidney cancer.

The rearrangement links TRBV15 to TRBJ1-5, with TRBD1 identical over 7 bases. This CDR3 is 15 amino acids long. Germline V CDR1 and CDR2: LNHNV, YYDKDF (reference sequence). The V and J ends lost 0 bases and 5 bases, in that order; junction bases with no gene match: 4. The CDR3, as DNA: TGTGCCACCAGCAGAGATGACAGGGAAGATCAGCCCCAGCATTTT. The encoded protein is CATSRDDREDQPQHF.

The chain recombines TRBV19 with TRBJ2-1; tentative D call: TRBD2 (6 bases). Germline V gene lookup returns CDR1 LNHDA and CDR2 SQIVND (reference sequence). The CDR3 contains 16 residues. Trimming took off 3 bases at V and 6 bases at J, with 18 bases between the two ends. In DNA form, the CDR3 reads TGTGCCAGTAGTATCAATAGACTAGTTCGAGGCAATGAGCAGTTCTTC. It codes for CASSINRLVRGNEQFF. Full variable domain (rest looked up from reference TRBV19 and TRBJ2-1): DGGITQSPKYLFRKEGQNVTLSCEQNLNHDAMYWYRQDPGQGLRLIYYSQIVNDFQKGDIAEGYSVSREKKESFPLTVTSAQKNPTAFYLCASSINRLVRGNEQFFGPGTRLTVL.

The CDR3 is CASRSKTGQGTGELFF. In nucleotides, the CDR3 is TGCGCCAGCAGATCAAAAACTGGACAGGGTACCGGGGAGCTGTTTTTT. This chain joins TRBV5-1 and TRBJ2-2; 8 bases match TRBD1. The junction had 11 bases not matched to a gene; V was cut back by 5 bases and J by 5 bases. The CDR3 length is 16 residues. In germline, CDR1 is SGHRS, CDR2 YFSETQ.

The rearrangement uses TRBV30 and TRBJ2-3, with TRBD2 identical over 9 bases. The J segment lost 3 bases and the V segment lost 2 bases, leaving 12 bases of the junction unmatched. Germline lookup yields CDR1 GTSNPN and CDR2 SVGIG (reference sequence). The CDR3 spans 17 residues. For the CDR3, the DNA is TGTGCCTGGAGTCTTGGGGGTAGCGGGGGCATAACAGATACGCAGTATTTT. It codes for CAWSLGGSGGITDTQYF.

The CDR3 region has the DNA TGTGCCAGCAGTGGTGGGTGGGGGCGGACCGGGGAGCTGTTTTTT. As protein: CASSGGWGRTGELFF. The chain combines TRBV6-1 with TRBJ2-2, with TRBD1 as a possible D gene (6 bases). This CDR3 comprises 15 residues. In germline, CDR1 is MNHNS, CDR2 SASEGT. The ends were cut back, 4 bases at V and 5 bases at J, with 14 bases in the middle.

The rearrangement links TRBV9 to TRBJ1-3, with 7 bases that match TRBD1. CDR1 is SGDLS, CDR2 YYNGEE, per germline. The V gene end was trimmed by 4 bases and the J gene end by 0 bases; junction bases not matched to a gene: 13. The CDR3 length is 18 residues. CDR3 sequence (DNA): TGTGCCAGCAGCCCGACAGGGATTAGGGATTCCTCTGGAAACACCATATATTTT. Amino acids: CASSPTGIRDSSGNTIYF.

The chain carries TRBV14 and TRBJ1-4, with 11 bases matching TRBD1. CDR1 and CDR2 from the germline V gene are SGHDN and FVKESK. This CDR3 spans 17 amino acids. Losses at the gene ends were 0 bases for V and 8 bases for J; bases not matched to a gene: 8. In DNA, the CDR3 is TGTGCCAGCAGCCAAGATCAATGGACAGGGGGCTCCGAAAAACTGTTTTTT. Amino acids: CASSQDQWTGGSEKLFF.

The genes are TRBV2 and TRBJ1-2; TRBD1 aligns across 9 bases. This CDR3 comprises 12 residues. Trimming took 7 bases from V and 4 from J; bases not matched to a gene: 1. From germline, CDR1 is SNHLY and CDR2 FYNNEI. The CDR3 coding sequence is TGTGCCAGCACGACAGGGGGCTATGGCTACACCTTC. Amino acids: CASTTGGYGYTF.

The V call is TRBV30, the J call TRBJ2-6, with D maybe TRBD2 (5 bases). V was trimmed by 2 bases and J by 2 bases, leaving 10 bases between them. CDR1 is GTSNPN, CDR2 SVGIG, per germline (reference sequence). The CDR3 totals 15 residues. The DNA for the CDR3 is TGTGCCTGGAGTAGGCGGGCAACTGGGGCCAACGTCCTGACTTTC. This gives the protein CAWSRRATGANVLTF.

This chain joins TRBV14 and TRBJ1-1; D call uncertain. With 4 bases removed from V and 2 bases from J, the gap between germline ends came to 8 bases. Per germline, CDR1 SGHDN and CDR2 FVKESK. The CDR3 sequence is 13 residues long. The CDR3 spells CASSRRVNTEAFF. CDR3 bases: TGTGCCAGCAGCCGAAGGGTAAACACTGAAGCTTTCTTT.

This chain links TRBV10-3 with TRBJ1-1, with a tentative D call TRBD1 (5 bases). V gave up 6 bases and J gave up 4 bases, with 9 bases separating them. CDR1 is ENHRY, CDR2 SYGVKD, per germline. The CDR3 spans 12 residues. In DNA, the CDR3 is TGTGCCATCAGATATGGGGGCACTGAAGCTTTCTTT. Translated, it gives CAIRYGGTEAFF.

V is TRBV7-2 and J is TRBJ2-1; 11 bases are a match to TRBD2. CDR3 length: 15 amino acids. CDR1 is SGHTA and CDR2 is FQGNSA in the germline V gene. Trimming removed 4 bases from V and 2 bases from J; junction bases left unmatched: 1. The CDR3 bases are TGTGCCAGCAGCTCGACTAGCGGGACCTACAATGAGCAGTTCTTC. Translating it yields CASSSTSGTYNEQFF. The full variable domain, its missing parts supplied by reference TRBV7-2 and TRBJ2-1, is GAGVSQSPSNKVTEKGKDVELRCDPISGHTALYWYRQSLGQGLEFLIYFQGNSAPDKSGLPSDRFSAERTGGSVSTLTIQRTQQEDSAVYLCASSSTSGTYNEQFFGPGTRLTVL.

In the case of this clone: This specimen includes other DNA sequences encoding the same CDR3. The J gene is TRBJ2-3, the V gene TRBV6-1; TRBD2 aligns across 10 bases. The CDR3 spans 15 residues. V shed 7 bases, J shed 2 bases, and the junction held 6 bases outside the gene matches. From germline, CDR1 is MNHNS and CDR2 SASEGT. CDR3: CASIRGTSATDTQYF. As DNA, the CDR3 is TGTGCCAGCATACGGGGGACTAGCGCCACAGATACGCAGTATTTT.

The rearrangement links TRBV7-9 to TRBJ2-7; a weak D match, TRBD2 (5 bases). This CDR3 has 13 residues. Looked up from germline, CDR1 is SEHNR and CDR2 is FQNEAQ (reference sequence). V shed 7 bases and J shed 2 bases, with 12 bases lying between them. For the CDR3, the DNA is TGTGCCAGCACTACCGGGGAGACCTACGAGCAGTACTTC. Translating it yields CASTTGETYEQYF.

The genes are TRBV2 and TRBJ2-7; a possible D gene is TRBD1 (5 bases). Germline V gene lookup returns CDR1 SNHLY and CDR2 FYNNEI. Trimming stripped 7 bases from V and 7 bases from J, with 14 bases between. The CDR3 loop spans 12 amino acids. Written as DNA, the CDR3 is TGTGCCAGCATCCGAAGGCAGGGAGAGCAGTACTTC. Translated: CASIRRQGEQYF.

The J gene is TRBJ2-1, the V gene TRBV7-3, with 9 bases matching TRBD2. There are 15 residues in the CDR3. Germline values: CDR1 SGHTA, CDR2 FQGTGA. V was pared by 5 bases and J by 9 bases, with 11 bases of the junction left unmatched. The CDR3 loop is CASSPQAAGGGEQFF. The CDR3 DNA reads TGTGCCAGCAGCCCCCAAGCAGCGGGAGGTGGTGAGCAGTTCTTC.

This clone came up a few times. The CDR3 sequence: CASSYATANYGYTF. The CDR3 region has the DNA TGTGCCAGCAGTTACGCGACAGCTAACTATGGCTACACCTTC. The chain has TRBV6-5 and TRBJ1-2, with D tentatively TRBD1 (5 bases). The CDR3 is 14 residues long. CDR1 is MNHEY and CDR2 is SVGAGI in the germline V gene. Trimming removed 2 bases from V and 0 bases from J, with 7 bases in between.

The gene calls are TRBV7-8 and TRBJ2-1; 8 nucleotides align to TRBD2. Germline CDR1 is SGHVS and CDR2 is FQNEAQ. V was pared by 5 bases and J by 7 bases, with 1 base of the junction left unmatched. The CDR3 is 12 residues long. The CDR3 region has the DNA TGTGCCAGCAGCCCGGGGGGGAATGAGCAGTTCTTC. Its protein product is CASSPGGNEQFF.

The rearrangement uses TRBV6-5 and TRBJ2-1; either TRBD1 or TRBD2 may fit D (5 bases each). CDR1 is MNHEY and CDR2 is SVGAGI in the germline V gene. The CDR3 loop spans 15 amino acids. V lost 8 bases to trimming and J lost 3 bases, with 17 bases between them. The CDR3 is CASAPRGGGYNEQFF. The CDR3, as DNA: TGTGCCAGCGCCCCTCGAGGTGGGGGCTACAATGAGCAGTTCTTC.

The chain couples TRBV9 to TRBJ1-4, with 8 bases that match TRBD1. Germline CDR1 reads SGDLS; CDR2 reads YYNGEE. Trimming cost V 4 bases and J 8 bases; bases outside gene matches: 10. The CDR3 is 15 amino acids. CDR3 nucleotide sequence: TGTGCCAGCAGCTCCGGACAGGGAGGAGGCGAAAAACTGTTTTTT. Amino acids: CASSSGQGGGEKLFF.

The chain has TRBV7-3 and TRBJ2-1; 10 bases align to TRBD2. CDR1 SGHTA and CDR2 FQGTGA come from the germline V gene. The CDR3 has 17 amino acids. V lost 2 bases to trimming and J lost 5 bases; unmatched junction nucleotides: 9. This CDR3 is CASSLRASGRTNNEQFF. In nucleotides, the CDR3 is TGTGCCAGCAGCTTACGGGCTAGCGGGAGAACTAACAATGAGCAGTTCTTC.